The next 14 T cell receptor beta chains were all read from a single sample in a study of regulatory T cells in long-lasting Graves disease. Assembly of TCR beta libraries relied on iRepertoire HTBI primers together with Arm-PCR of CDR3 regions. Each CDR3 protein is one row after TCRdb ran MiXCR on the multiplex PCR reads. This sample yields 400,000 to 550,000 distinct CDR3 sequences, of which 15% are seen a single time; around 17% belongs to the top ten. As to time point: newly diagnosed GD, antithyroid drugs for less than 3 months. PBMC-extracted RNA yielded the TCR library. This same sample was also taken into another study, of T cells in Graves' hyperthyroidism and ophthalmopathy.

Sample: peripheral blood mononuclear cells (PBMCs), taken at new diagnosis, from a patient treated with antithyroid drugs. These receptors were collected from a woman under 40 with Graves disease.

The V and J genes are TRBV12-3 or TRBV12-4 and TRBJ2-5, with 11 bases fitting TRBD2. The V and J ends lost 5 bases and 3 bases, in that order; junction bases with no gene match: 2. CDR3 length: 14 residues. DNA of the CDR3: TGTGCCAGCAGTCAGACTAGCGGGAAAGAGACCCAGTACTTC. This gives the protein CASSQTSGKETQYF.

The sample holds many counts of this clonotype. V is TRBV30 and J is TRBJ1-1; weak D call: TRBD1 (5 bases). V was shortened by 4 bases and J by 6 bases, with 15 bases between the two germline ends. The CDR3 runs 13 residues. Germline CDR1 GTSNPN, CDR2 SVGIG (reference sequence). The CDR3 sequence is CAWTTGPGPEAFF. CDR3 sequence (DNA): TGTGCCTGGACAACGGGGCCGGGGCCTGAAGCTTTCTTT.

This clonotype was detected many times. The J gene is TRBJ2-3, the V gene TRBV28; D remains ambiguous. Deletions cut 3 bases from V and 0 bases from J, with 7 bases between. CDR3 length: 14 residues. The germline V gene has CDR1 MDHEN and CDR2 SYDVKM. CDR3 loop: CASSFPLSTDTQYF. The CDR3 DNA is TGTGCCAGCAGTTTCCCACTAAGCACAGATACGCAGTATTTT.

The V gene is TRBV30, the J gene TRBJ2-7; no definite D call. CDR1 GTSNPN and CDR2 SVGIG come from the germline V gene (reference sequence). The length of the CDR3 is 11 residues. The V end lost 2 bases, the J end lost 5 bases, and 7 bases lay between the germline ends. The CDR3 DNA is TGTGCCTGGAGTCCCGGCAACGAGCAGTACTTC. Its translation is CAWSPGNEQYF.

This clonotype was observed at least ten times. The chain joins TRBV5-5 to TRBJ1-2, with a possible D match to TRBD1 (6 bases). Germline assignment: CDR1 SGHKS and CDR2 YYEKEE (reference sequence). The CDR3 has 13 residues. Trimming cost V 0 bases and J 7 bases, with 10 bases left between them. CDR3 sequence reads: CASSLGGASGYTF. CDR3 bases: TGTGCCAGCAGCTTGGGGGGGGCGAGTGGCTACACCTTC.

This clonotype was recorded a few times. The chain combines TRBV5-1 with TRBJ2-5; D unresolved. CDR1 is SGHRS, CDR2 YFSETQ, per germline. This CDR3 is built from 12 residues. Trimming took off 4 bases at V and 8 bases at J, with 12 bases between the two ends. CDR3 DNA: TGCGCCAGCAGCGACCCGGATGAAACCCAGTACTTC. It codes for CASSDPDETQYF.

In the case of this clonotype: A read error is likely here: a far larger clone is one base away. V is TRBV20-1 and J is TRBJ2-5, with 11 bases aligning to TRBD2. CDR3 size: 14 residues. CDR1 DFQATT and CDR2 SNEGSKA come from the germline V gene (reference sequence). Germline trimming cut 6 bases from V and 11 bases from J; bases unmatched to any gene: 14. CDR3 nucleotide sequence: TGCAGTGCCCCGACTAGCGGGATGTACAATGAGCAGTACTTC. This gives the protein CSAPTSGMYNEQYF.

V is TRBV19 and J is TRBJ2-5, with TRBD1 matching 12 bases. J was trimmed by 8 bases and V by 5 bases; bases with no gene match: 6. The CDR3 has 14 amino acids. The germline CDR1 and CDR2 sequences are LNHDA and SQIVND (reference sequence). In DNA, the CDR3 is TGTGCCAGTAGTCCGGGACAGGGGGCGCAAACCCAGTACTTC. This sequence encodes CASSPGQGAQTQYF.

This clonotype was seen a handful of times. The V gene is TRBV18, the J gene TRBJ2-7; 11 bases fit TRBD2. The CDR3 runs to 17 residues. The germline V gene has CDR1 KGHSH and CDR2 LQKENI. V dropped 4 bases and J dropped 4; count of bases not matched to a gene: 12. Here the CDR3 reads CASSRASGRIGAYEQYF. In DNA, the CDR3 is TGTGCCAGCTCACGAGCTAGCGGGAGGATTGGGGCTTACGAGCAGTACTTC.

This clonotype has a handful of counts. V is TRBV6-1 and J is TRBJ1-5; TRBD1 matches at 11 bases. Germline CDR1 MNHNS, CDR2 SASEGT. The CDR3 sequence is 18 residues long. V lost 6 bases, J lost 2 bases, and 12 bases stayed unmatched. CDR3 coding DNA: TGTGCCAGCAGACACCGCTGGACAGGGGGCATCGGCAATCAGCCCCAGCATTTT. Translated, it gives CASRHRWTGGIGNQPQHF.

In its sample, this clonotype was seen many times. The V gene is TRBV11-2, the J gene TRBJ2-7; 11 nucleotides match TRBD1. J lost 3 bases, V lost 1 base, and 2 bases had no gene match. The CDR3 has 15 amino acids. Germline lookup yields CDR1 SGHAT and CDR2 FQNNGV. The CDR3 reads CASSLVGQGDYEQYF. The CDR3 DNA reads TGTGCCAGCAGCTTAGTGGGACAGGGGGACTACGAGCAGTACTTC.

The chain employs TRBV4-2 and TRBJ1-3, with a tentative D call TRBD1 (5 bases). The V gene lost 4 bases and the J gene lost 4 bases, with 11 bases spanning the gap. The CDR3 consists of 14 residues. CDR1 is LGHNA and CDR2 is YNFKEQ in the germline V gene. Written as DNA, the CDR3 is TGTGCCAGCAGCCCGGGACTCGCCGGAAACACCATATATTTT. This gives the protein CASSPGLAGNTIYF.

There are a few counts of this clonotype. V usage is TRBV30 and J usage is TRBJ2-1; TRBD2 agrees at 12 bases. V trimming: 3 bases; J trimming: 9 bases; junction bases outside the gene matches: 9. The CDR3 is 15 amino acids. Germline V gene lookup returns CDR1 GTSNPN and CDR2 SVGIG (reference sequence). The CDR3 here is CAWSRLAGAFGEQFF. CDR3 DNA sequence: TGTGCCTGGAGCCGACTAGCGGGAGCTTTCGGTGAGCAGTTCTTC.

Comments on this clonotype: Since no conserved phenylalanine or tryptophan closes the CDR3, a read error is the likely cause. The chain couples TRBV6-2 or TRBV6-3 to TRBJ2-7; tentatively, D is TRBD2 (5 bases). The CDR3 totals 13 residues. Germline V gene lookup returns CDR1 MNHEY and CDR2 SVGEGT. Trimming took 6 bases from V and 0 from J, leaving 9 bases between them. DNA for the CDR3: TGTGCCAGCAGGCGCGGGCTCTCCTACGAGCAGTACCTC. It specifies CASRRGLSYEQYL.